This entry is about one TCR beta chain. Its antigen is unknown. This sample is drawn from a study of cytomegalovirus exposure and HLA in healthy donors. Study observations and caveats: Most of the TCR beta V segments (in an earlier analysis) were productive either about 90% or about 30% of the time. Later analysis demonstrated an association between a missense DCLRE1C variant and TCR beta V- and J-gene trimming.

In the PCR, 60 Vbeta and 13 Jbeta primers were used. This table comes from immunoSEQ multiplex PCR, and its TCRdb copy is limited to in-frame clones, with some not included. The sample shows nearly 110,000 clones, 60% to 85% of them seen only once. The germline gives CDR1 MDHEN, CDR2 SYDVKM. J lost 7 bases, V lost 7 bases, and 15 bases had no gene match. The CDR3 spans 15 residues. This TCR came from a male donor in good health and CMV-seropositive. The specimen sequenced was PBMCs. The chain is built from TRBV28 and TRBJ1-2; 7 nucleotides match TRBD1. The CDR3, as DNA: TGTGCCAGCACCTTATCGCGACAGGGATCTTTTGGCTACACCTTC. Its protein is CASTLSRQGSFGYTF.